This T cell receptor beta chain was observed in a study of blood T cells in healthy people across ages. General study points: Age advanced and TCR beta diversity per million T cells fell, roughly linearly. Greater diversity and more naive CD4+ cells were seen in long-lived donors than in aged donors.

The sample holds a few counts of this clonotype. The antigen remains unidentified. Primers used in a second PCR of roughly 7 to 11 cycles were a sample-barcoded 5' primer and a J-beta primer mix. Every cDNA was tagged by a template-switch adaptor with 12 random nucleotides. Each CDR3 protein is one row after TCRdb ran MiXCR on the 5' RACE reads. The sample gives under 2 million distinct CDR3 sequences, about 35% of which show up once; around 11% is in the top ten. This CDR3 has 13 residues. CDR1 and CDR2 from the germline V gene are SGHVS and FNYEAQ. With 1 base removed from V and 11 bases from J, the gap between germline ends came to 15 bases.

Input material: blood. This rearrangement joins TRBV7-6 to TRBJ2-7; D gene unclear. The receptor was derived from a woman aged 25 to 39 in good health. The CDR3 sequence is CASSLGAGMGKYF. The CDR3 nucleotides read TGTGCCAGCAGCTTAGGCGCTGGGATGGGGAAGTACTTC.